The TCR beta chain described here comes from a study of cytomegalovirus exposure and HLA in healthy donors. Study at large: In a previous analysis, 95 million to 130 million unique TCR beta sequences were found from about 190 million T cells. The early release's HLA-typed donors yielded tens of millions of unique TCRs.

PCR amplification relied on 60 Vbeta primers (plus 13 Jbeta primers). The data were produced by immunoSEQ multiplex PCR, yet TCRdb's version contains in-frame clones alone and is incomplete. The sample lists around 250,000 clones, 80% to 85% occurring once. Findings and caveats of the study: The listing of 150 to 200 TCR beta chains classed them as cytomegalovirus-associated. Owing to their indistinguishability, certain V segments, notably TRBV6-2 and TRBV6-3, were excluded.

A remark on this clone: Its antigen remains unidentified.

The germline V gene encodes CDR1 LGHNA and CDR2 YNFKEQ. V shed 3 bases and J 7 bases; nucleotides not matched to a gene: 6. The CDR3 is made up of 15 amino acids. Specimen: PBMCs. The receptor was derived from an older woman in good health and CMV-seropositive. This chain links TRBV4-2 with TRBJ2-1, with TRBD2 matching over 10 bases. The CDR3 DNA reads as TGTGCCAGCAGCCACACTAGCGGGAAGGAGAATGAGCAGTTCTTC. Residues: CASSHTSGKENEQFF.